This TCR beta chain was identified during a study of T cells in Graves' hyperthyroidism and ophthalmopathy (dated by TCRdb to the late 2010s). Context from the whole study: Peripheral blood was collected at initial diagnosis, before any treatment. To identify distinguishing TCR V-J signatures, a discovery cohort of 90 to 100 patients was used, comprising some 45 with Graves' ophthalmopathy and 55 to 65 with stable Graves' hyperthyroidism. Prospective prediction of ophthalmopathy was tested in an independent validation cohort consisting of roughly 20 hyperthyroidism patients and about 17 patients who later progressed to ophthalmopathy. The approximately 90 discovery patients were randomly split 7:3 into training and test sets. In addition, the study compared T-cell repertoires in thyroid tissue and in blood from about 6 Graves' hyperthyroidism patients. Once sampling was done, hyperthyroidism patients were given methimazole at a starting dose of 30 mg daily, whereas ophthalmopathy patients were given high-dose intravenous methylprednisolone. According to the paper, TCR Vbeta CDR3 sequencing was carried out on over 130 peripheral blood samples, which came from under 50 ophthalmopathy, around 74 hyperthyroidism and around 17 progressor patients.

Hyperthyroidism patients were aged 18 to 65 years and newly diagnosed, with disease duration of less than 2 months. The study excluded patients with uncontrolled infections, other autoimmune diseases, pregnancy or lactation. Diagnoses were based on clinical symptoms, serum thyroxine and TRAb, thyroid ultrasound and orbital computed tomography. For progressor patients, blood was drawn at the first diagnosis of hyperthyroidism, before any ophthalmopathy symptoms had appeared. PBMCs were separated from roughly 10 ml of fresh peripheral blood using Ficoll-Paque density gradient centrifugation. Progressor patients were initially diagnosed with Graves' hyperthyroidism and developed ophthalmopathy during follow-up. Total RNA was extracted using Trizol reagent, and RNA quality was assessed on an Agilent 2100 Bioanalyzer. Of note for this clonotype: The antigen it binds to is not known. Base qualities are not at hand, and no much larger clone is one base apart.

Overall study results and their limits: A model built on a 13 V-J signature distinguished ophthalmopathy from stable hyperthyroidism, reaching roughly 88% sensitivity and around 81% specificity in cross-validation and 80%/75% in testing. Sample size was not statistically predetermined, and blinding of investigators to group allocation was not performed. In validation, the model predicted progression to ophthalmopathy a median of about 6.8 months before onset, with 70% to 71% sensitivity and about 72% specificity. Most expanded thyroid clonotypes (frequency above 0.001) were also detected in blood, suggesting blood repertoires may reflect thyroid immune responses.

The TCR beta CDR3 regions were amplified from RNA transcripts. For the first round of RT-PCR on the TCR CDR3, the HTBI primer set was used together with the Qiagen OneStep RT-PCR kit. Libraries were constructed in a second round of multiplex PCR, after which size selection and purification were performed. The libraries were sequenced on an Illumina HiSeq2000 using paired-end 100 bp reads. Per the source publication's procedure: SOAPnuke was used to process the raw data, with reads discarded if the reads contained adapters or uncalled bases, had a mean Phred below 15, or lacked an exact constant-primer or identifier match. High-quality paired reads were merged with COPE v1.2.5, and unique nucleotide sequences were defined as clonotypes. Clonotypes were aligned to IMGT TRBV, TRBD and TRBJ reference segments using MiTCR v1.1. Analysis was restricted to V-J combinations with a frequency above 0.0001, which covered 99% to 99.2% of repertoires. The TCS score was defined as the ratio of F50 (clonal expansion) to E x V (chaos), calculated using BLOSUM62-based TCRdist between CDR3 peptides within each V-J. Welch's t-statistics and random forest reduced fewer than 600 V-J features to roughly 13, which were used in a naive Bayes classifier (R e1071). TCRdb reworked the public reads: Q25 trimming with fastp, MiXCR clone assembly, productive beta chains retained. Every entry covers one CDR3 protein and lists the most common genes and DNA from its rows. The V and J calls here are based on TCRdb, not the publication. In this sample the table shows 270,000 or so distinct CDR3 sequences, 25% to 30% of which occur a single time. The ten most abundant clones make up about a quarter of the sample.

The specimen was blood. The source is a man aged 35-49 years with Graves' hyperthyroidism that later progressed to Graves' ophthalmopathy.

The bases read TGTGCCAGCAGTTTTGTTAGTGGTGGCGGAGGAAACACCATATATTTT. Translation gives CASSFVSGGGGNTIYF. Recombination linked TRBV28 to TRBJ1-3; the D gene is unclear. From cysteine to phenylalanine, the CDR3 is 16 amino acids long. Only CDR3 DNA is held: 48 bases, read in frame from base 1. Looking up the germline V gene yields CDR1 MDHEN and CDR2 SYDVKM. The V end loses 3 bases and the J end loses 4 bases, and a stretch of 16 bases separates them. Beyond the CDR3, the reference TRBV28 and TRBJ1-3 genes provide the residues; the full variable domain reads: DVKVTQSSRYLVKRTGEKVFLECVQDMDHENMFWYRQDPGLGLRLIYFSYDVKMKEKGDIPEGYSVSREKKERFSLILESASTNQTSMYLCASSFVSGGGGNTIYFGEGSWLTVV.